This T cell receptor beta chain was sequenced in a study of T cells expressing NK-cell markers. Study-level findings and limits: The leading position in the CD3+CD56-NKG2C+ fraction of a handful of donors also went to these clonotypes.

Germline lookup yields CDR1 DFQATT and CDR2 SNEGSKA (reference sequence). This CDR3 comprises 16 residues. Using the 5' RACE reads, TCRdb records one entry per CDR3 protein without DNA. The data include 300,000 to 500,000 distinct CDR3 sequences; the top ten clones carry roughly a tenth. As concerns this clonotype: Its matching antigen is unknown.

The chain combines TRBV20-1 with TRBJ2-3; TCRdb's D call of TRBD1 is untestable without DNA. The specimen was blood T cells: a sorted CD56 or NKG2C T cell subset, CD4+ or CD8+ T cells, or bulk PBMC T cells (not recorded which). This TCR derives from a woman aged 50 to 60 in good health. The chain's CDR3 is CSAFRTGGLITDTQYF.